The rows below give T cell receptor beta chains drawn from one sample of a study of blood T cell repertoires in COVID-19. Using immunoSEQ multiplex PCR, the repertoire was profiled, and TCRdb retains in-frame clones only, with some absent. The sample records hundreds of thousands of clones, 75% to 90% being singletons. Sequenced: peripheral blood. The receptors here all came from a human donor in a cohort sampled during active COVID-19. CDR3s include the opening cysteine and the closing phenylalanine or tryptophan. D genes are given only for firm matches. The size entry is marked missing in some rows and otherwise reads once, few, many or a size class.

cdr3_aa cdr3_nt cdr3_length j_call clone_size v_call d_call
CASSLELAGTGKHGYTF TGTGCCAGCAGCTTAGAGTTAGCCGGGACAGGAAAACATGGCTACACCTTC 17 TRBJ1-2 . TRBV7-2 TRBD1
CASGLRTGRDEKLFF TGTGCTAGTGGTTTGAGGACAGGGAGGGACGAAAAACTGTTTTTT 15 TRBJ1-4 . TRBV12-5 TRBD1
CASSGNRDSGQTQYF TGTGCCAGCAGTGGAAACAGGGATTCGGGGCAGACCCAGTACTTC 15 TRBJ2-5 once TRBV3-1/TRBV3-2 .
CASSLAGAHTQYF TGTGCCAGCAGTCTAGCGGGGGCCCATACGCAGTATTTT 13 TRBJ2-3 few TRBV2 TRBD2
CASSLGRDQPQHF TGCGCCAGCAGCTTAGGGAGGGACCAGCCCCAGCATTTT 13 TRBJ1-5 . TRBV5-1 .
CATQESGGYYEQYF TGTGCCACACAGGAGTCGGGGGGTTACTACGAGCAGTACTTC 14 TRBJ2-7 once TRBV6-5 TRBD2
CASSYTPNTEAFF TGTGCCAGCAGTTATACACCGAACACTGAAGCTTTCTTT 13 TRBJ1-1 . TRBV7-3 .
CATGTPREQYF TGTGCCACGGGGACTCCCCGGGAGCAGTACTTC 11 TRBJ2-7 . TRBV6-5 .
CASSYSHPQETQYF TGTGCCAGCAGTTACTCCCACCCCCAGGAGACCCAGTACTTC 14 TRBJ2-5 . TRBV6-5 .
CASSRGTTYEQYF TGTGCCAGCAGCCGAGGGACAACCTACGAGCAGTACTTC 13 TRBJ2-7 . TRBV7-9 .
CATKGTGGKAQYF TGTGCCACCAAAGGGACAGGGGGTAAGGCGCAGTATTTT 13 TRBJ2-3 . TRBV24-1 TRBD1
CASSLDAASYNSPLHF TGTGCCAGCAGCTTAGATGCGGCCTCCTATAATTCACCCCTCCACTTT 16 TRBJ1-6 . TRBV7-2 .
CASSWGLAVSGGTQYF TGTGCCAGCAGCTGGGGACTAGCGGTTTCGGGAGGTACGCAGTATTTT 16 TRBJ2-3 . TRBV7-9 TRBD2
CASSIERTGRSPLHF TGTGCCAGTAGTATCGAGAGGACAGGGCGATCACCCCTCCACTTT 15 TRBJ1-6 . TRBV19 TRBD1
CASSYAASGTDTQYF TGTGCCAGCAGTTATGCAGCTAGCGGCACAGATACGCAGTATTTT 15 TRBJ2-3 . TRBV6-5 .
CASSLYRGPDTQYF TGTGCCAGTAGTCTATACAGGGGCCCAGATACGCAGTATTTT 14 TRBJ2-3 . TRBV19 TRBD1
CASSHLTSGRSSTDTQYF TGCGCCAGCAGCCATCTCACTAGCGGGAGGAGTAGCACAGATACGCAGTATTTT 18 TRBJ2-3 . TRBV4-1 TRBD2
CASSAGQGITSLHF TGTGCCAGCAGCGCGGGACAGGGAATTACGTCCCTCCACTTT 14 TRBJ1-6 . TRBV9 TRBD1
CASSPRIAGGQGPYYEQYF TGTGCCAGCAGCCCAAGGATCGCCGGGGGTCAGGGCCCCTACTACGAGCAGTACTTC 19 TRBJ2-7 . TRBV3-1/TRBV3-2 .
CASSAQRTSGGRGAGELFF TGTGCCAGCAGCGCTCAAAGGACTAGCGGGGGGAGAGGGGCCGGGGAGCTGTTTTTT 19 TRBJ2-2 once TRBV11-2 TRBD2
CASSRAGVRSSTDTQYF TGTGCCAGCAGCAGGGCGGGGGTCAGGTCTAGCACAGATACGCAGTATTTT 17 TRBJ2-3 . TRBV7-2 TRBD2
CASSYPRTSAVHEQYF TGTGCCAGCAGTTACCCAAGGACTAGCGCAGTCCACGAGCAGTACTTC 16 TRBJ2-7 . TRBV6-6 TRBD2
CASSRGGTNTGELFF TGTGCCAGCAGCAGAGGGGGAACGAACACCGGGGAGCTGTTTTTT 15 TRBJ2-2 . TRBV7-6 .
CASSRGTGRLLWDEQFF TGTGCCAGCAGCCGCGGGACAGGGAGGTTATTGTGGGATGAGCAGTTCTTC 17 TRBJ2-1 once TRBV5-6 TRBD1
CASNQGIANEKLFF TGTGCCAGTAACCAGGGGATAGCTAATGAAAAACTGTTTTTT 14 TRBJ1-4 . TRBV19 .
CASSQGLAIEQFF TGCGCCAGCAGCCAAGGGCTAGCGATCGAGCAGTTCTTC 13 TRBJ2-1 . TRBV4-3 .
CASSQGASWVNEKLFF TGTGCCAGCAGCCAGGGGGCTAGTTGGGTTAATGAAAAACTGTTTTTT 16 TRBJ1-4 once TRBV28 TRBD1
CASSFAAGGSYLNGYTF TGTGCCAGCAGCTTCGCCGCAGGGGGTAGCTATCTGAATGGCTACACCTTC 17 TRBJ1-2 . TRBV7-8 TRBD1